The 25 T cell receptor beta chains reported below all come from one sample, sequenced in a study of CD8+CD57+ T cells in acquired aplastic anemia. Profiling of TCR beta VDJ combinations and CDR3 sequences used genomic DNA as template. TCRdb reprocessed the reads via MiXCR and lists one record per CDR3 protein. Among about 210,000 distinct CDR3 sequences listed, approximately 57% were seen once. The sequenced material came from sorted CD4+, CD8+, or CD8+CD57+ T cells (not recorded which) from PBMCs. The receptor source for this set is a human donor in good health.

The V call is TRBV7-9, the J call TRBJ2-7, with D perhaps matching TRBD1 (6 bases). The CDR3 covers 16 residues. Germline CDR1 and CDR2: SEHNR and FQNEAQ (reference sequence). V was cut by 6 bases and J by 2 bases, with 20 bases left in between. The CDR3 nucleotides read TGTGCCAGCAGTACGACCTCCGGGACATTTACCTACGAGCAGTACTTC. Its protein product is CASSTTSGTFTYEQYF.

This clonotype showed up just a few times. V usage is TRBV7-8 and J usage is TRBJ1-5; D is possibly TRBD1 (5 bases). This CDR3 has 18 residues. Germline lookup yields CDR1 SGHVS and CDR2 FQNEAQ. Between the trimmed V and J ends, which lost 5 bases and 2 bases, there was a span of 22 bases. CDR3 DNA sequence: TGTGCCAGCAGCCCTGGACACCAGGTAGGGGTAGGCAATCAGCCCCAGCATTTT. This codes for CASSPGHQVGVGNQPQHF.

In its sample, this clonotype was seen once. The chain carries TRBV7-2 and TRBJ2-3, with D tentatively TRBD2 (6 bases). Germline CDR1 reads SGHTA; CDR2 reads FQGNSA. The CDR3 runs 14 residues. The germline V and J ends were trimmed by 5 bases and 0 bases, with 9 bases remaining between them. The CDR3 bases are TGTGCCAGCAGCCAAACTAGCAGCACAGATACGCAGTATTTT. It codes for CASSQTSSTDTQYF.

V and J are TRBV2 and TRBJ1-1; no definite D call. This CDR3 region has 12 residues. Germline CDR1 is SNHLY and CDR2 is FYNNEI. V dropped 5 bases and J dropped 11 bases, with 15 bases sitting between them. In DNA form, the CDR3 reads TGTGCCAGCAGTCCTAGACTGGGAACGGCTTTCTTT. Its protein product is CASSPRLGTAFF.

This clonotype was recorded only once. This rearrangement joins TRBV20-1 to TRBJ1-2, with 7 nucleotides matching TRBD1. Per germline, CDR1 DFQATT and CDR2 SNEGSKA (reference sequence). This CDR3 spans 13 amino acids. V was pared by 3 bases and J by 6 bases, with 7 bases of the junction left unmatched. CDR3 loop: CSARQGVGDGYTF. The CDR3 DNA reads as TGCAGTGCTAGGCAGGGGGTAGGGGATGGCTACACCTTC.

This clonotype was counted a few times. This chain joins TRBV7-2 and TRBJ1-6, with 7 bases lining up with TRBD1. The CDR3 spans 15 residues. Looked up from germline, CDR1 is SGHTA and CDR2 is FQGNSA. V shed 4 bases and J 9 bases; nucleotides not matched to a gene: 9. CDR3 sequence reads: CASSSNRGSGSPLHF. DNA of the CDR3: TGTGCCAGCAGCTCAAACAGGGGTAGTGGTTCACCCCTCCACTTT.

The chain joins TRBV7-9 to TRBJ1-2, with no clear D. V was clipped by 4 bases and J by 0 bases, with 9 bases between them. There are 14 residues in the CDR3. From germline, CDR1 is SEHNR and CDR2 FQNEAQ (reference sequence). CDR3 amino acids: CASSSGGANYGYTF. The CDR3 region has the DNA TGTGCCAGCAGCTCCGGAGGAGCTAACTATGGCTACACCTTC.

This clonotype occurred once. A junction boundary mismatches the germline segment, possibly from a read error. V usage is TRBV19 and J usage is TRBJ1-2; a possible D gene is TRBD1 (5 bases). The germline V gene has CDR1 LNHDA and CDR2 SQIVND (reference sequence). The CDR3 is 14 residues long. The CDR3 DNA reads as TGTGCCAGTAGTATAATCAGTGGGGGGGATGGATACACCTTC. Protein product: CASSIISGGDGYTF.

The CDR3 reads CASSRLAVQQETQYF. DNA of the CDR3: TGTGCCAGCAGTAGACTAGCGGTACAACAAGAGACCCAGTACTTC. The chain couples TRBV2 to TRBJ2-5; 9 positions agree with TRBD2. The CDR3 has 15 amino acids. Losses at the gene ends were 5 bases for V and 2 bases for J; bases not matched to a gene: 6. Per germline, CDR1 SNHLY and CDR2 FYNNEI.

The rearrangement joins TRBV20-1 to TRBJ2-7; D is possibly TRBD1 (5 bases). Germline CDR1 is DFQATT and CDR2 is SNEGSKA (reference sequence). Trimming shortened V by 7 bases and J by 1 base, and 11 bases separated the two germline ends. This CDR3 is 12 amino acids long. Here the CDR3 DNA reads TGCAGTGTCCAAAGGGGTTCCTACGAGCAGTACTTC. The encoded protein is CSVQRGSYEQYF.

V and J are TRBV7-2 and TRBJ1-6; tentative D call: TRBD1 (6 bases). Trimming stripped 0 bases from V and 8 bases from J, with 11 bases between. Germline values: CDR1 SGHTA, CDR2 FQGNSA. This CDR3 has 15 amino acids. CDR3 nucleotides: TGTGCCAGCAGCTTAGCATTGGGGGGGCATTCACCCCTCCACTTT. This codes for CASSLALGGHSPLHF.

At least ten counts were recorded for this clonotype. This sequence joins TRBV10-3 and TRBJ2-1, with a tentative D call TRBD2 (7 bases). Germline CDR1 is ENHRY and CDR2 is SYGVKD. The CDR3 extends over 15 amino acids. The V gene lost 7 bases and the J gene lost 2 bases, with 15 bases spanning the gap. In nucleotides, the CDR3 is TGTGCCATCATGGGGGGCGGGGGAACCTACAATGAGCAGTTCTTC. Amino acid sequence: CAIMGGGGTYNEQFF.

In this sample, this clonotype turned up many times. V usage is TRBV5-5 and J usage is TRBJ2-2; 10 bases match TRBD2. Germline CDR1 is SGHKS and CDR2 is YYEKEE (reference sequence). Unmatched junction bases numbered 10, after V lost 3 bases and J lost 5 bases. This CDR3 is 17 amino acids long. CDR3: CASSSSGSSLLTGELFF. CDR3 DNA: TGTGCCAGCAGCTCTAGCGGGAGTTCACTTTTGACCGGGGAGCTGTTTTTT.

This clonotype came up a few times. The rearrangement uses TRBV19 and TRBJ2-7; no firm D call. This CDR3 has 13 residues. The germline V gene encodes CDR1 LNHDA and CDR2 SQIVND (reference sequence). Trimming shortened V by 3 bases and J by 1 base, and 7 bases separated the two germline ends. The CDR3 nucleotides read TGTGCCAGTAGTATTGCGGATTCCTACGAGCAGTACTTC. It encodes CASSIADSYEQYF.

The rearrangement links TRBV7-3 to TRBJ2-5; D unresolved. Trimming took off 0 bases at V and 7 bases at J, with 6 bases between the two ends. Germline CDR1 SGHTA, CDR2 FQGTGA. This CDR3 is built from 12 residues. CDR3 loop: CASSLTYGTQYF. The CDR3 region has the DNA TGTGCCAGCAGCTTAACGTATGGGACCCAGTACTTC.

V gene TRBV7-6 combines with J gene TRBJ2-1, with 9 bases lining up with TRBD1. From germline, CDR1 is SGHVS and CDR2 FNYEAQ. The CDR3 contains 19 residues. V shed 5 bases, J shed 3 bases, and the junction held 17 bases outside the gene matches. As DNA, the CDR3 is TGTGCCAGCAGCCGCAATAGAATCCCGACAGGGGGTAACTACAATGAGCAGTTCTTC. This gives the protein CASSRNRIPTGGNYNEQFF.

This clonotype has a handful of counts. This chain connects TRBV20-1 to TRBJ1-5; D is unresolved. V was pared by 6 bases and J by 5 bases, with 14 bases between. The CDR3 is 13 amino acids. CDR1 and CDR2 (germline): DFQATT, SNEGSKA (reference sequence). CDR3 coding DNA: TGCAGTGCATGGGTTTTGAGGGATCAGCCCCAGCATTTT. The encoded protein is CSAWVLRDQPQHF.

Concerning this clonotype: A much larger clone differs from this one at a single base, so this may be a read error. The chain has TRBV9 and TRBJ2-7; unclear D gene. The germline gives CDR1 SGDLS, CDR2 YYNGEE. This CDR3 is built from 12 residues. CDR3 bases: TGTGCCAGCAGCCAAGACTCCTGCGAGCAGTACTTC. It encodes CASSQDSCEQYF.

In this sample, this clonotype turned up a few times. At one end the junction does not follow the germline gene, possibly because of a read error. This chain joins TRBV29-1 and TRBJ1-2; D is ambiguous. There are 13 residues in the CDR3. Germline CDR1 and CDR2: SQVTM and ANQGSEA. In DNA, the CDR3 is TGCAGCGTAGAAGGAGCGTCTGACTATGGCTACACCTTC. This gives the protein CSVEGASDYGYTF.

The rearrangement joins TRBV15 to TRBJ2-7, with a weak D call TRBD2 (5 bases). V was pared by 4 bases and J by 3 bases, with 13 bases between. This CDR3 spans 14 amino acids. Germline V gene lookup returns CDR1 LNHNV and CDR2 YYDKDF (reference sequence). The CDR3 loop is CATSILGVGYEQYF. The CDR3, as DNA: TGTGCCACCAGCATTCTCGGGGTCGGCTACGAGCAGTACTTC.

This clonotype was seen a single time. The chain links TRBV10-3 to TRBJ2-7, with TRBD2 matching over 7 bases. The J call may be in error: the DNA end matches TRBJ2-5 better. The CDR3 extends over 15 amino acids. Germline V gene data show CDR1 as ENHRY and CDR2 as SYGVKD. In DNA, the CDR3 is TGTGCCATCAGTGAGTCAGCGGGGTCGGGAGAGACCCAGTACTTC. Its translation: CAISESAGSGETQYF.

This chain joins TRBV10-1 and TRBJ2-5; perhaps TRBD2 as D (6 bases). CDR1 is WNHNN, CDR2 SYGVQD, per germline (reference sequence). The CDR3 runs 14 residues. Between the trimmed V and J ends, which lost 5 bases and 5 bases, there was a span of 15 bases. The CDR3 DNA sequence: TGCGCCAGCAGTCCGGGACTTGCTCGGGAGACCCAGTACTTC. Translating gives CASSPGLARETQYF.

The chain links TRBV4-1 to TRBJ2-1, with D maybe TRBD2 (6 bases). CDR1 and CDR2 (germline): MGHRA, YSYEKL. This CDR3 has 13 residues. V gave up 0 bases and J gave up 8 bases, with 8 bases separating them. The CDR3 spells CASSQERRDEQFF. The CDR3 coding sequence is TGCGCCAGCAGCCAAGAAAGGAGGGATGAGCAGTTCTTC.

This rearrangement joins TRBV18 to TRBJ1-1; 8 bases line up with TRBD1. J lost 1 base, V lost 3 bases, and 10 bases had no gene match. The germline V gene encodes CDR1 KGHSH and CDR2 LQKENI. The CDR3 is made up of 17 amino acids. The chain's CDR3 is CASSPQDRALRNTEAFF. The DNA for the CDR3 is TGTGCCAGCTCACCCCAGGACAGGGCCTTGAGGAACACTGAAGCTTTCTTT.

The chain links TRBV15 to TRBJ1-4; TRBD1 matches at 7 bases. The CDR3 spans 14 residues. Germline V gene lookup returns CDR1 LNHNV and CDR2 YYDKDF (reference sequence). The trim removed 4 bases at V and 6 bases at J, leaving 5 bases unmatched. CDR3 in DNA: TGTGCCACCAGCATACGACAGGGAGATGAAAAACTGTTTTTT. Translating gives CATSIRQGDEKLFF.